One sample yielded the 17 T cell receptor beta chains listed below, sequenced in a study of T cells in Graves' hyperthyroidism and ophthalmopathy. Amplified regions were TCR beta CDR3 sequences from RNA transcripts. Researchers ran a first-round RT-PCR on the TCR CDR3 using the HTBI primer set. TCRdb called the multiplex PCR reads again in MiXCR, with one record for every CDR3 protein. The profile covers 600,000 or so distinct CDR3 sequences, with 15% to 20% appearing a single time and less than 4.5% taken by the ten largest. Sequencing was performed on blood. Receptors originate from a woman in her twenties or thirties with Graves' hyperthyroidism.

This clonotype has at least ten counts. This rearrangement joins TRBV6-6 to TRBJ2-2; D gene ambiguous. The CDR3 sequence is 15 residues long. Between the trimmed V and J ends, which lost 0 bases and 1 base, there was a span of 6 bases. Germline loops: CDR1 MNHNY, CDR2 SVGAGI (reference sequence). CDR3 nucleotide sequence: TGTGCCAGCAGTTACTCGAGAGTGAACACCGGGGAGCTGTTTTTT. Translation: CASSYSRVNTGELFF.

This clonotype was seen more than once but under ten times. This chain connects TRBV30 to TRBJ2-7; D assignment may be TRBD1 or TRBD2 (6 bases each). CDR1 and CDR2 (germline): GTSNPN, SVGIG (reference sequence). This CDR3 is 14 amino acids long. Trimming removed 4 bases from V and 0 bases from J, with 13 bases in between. The DNA for the CDR3 is TGTGCCTGGAACCCCGGGGGCCACTCCTACGAGCAGTACTTC. Translation: CAWNPGGHSYEQYF.

There are a few counts of this clonotype. The chain combines TRBV12-3 or TRBV12-4 with TRBJ2-1, with TRBD2 as a possible D gene (6 bases). This CDR3 region has 14 residues. V was pared by 3 bases and J by 7 bases, with 13 bases between. The CDR3 DNA reads as TGTGCCAGCAGTTTCGTACTAGCTAGAAATGAGCAGTTCTTC. Residues: CASSFVLARNEQFF.

This clonotype was seen ten or more times. The CDR3 DNA follows: TGTGCCAGCAGCCCACTCCCGGGGGTGTTAGATACGCAGTATTTT. Protein sequence: CASSPLPGVLDTQYF. The chain joins TRBV3-1 to TRBJ2-3, with D possibly TRBD2 on 6 matching bases. This CDR3 is 15 amino acids long. With 4 bases removed from V and 5 bases from J, the gap between germline ends came to 16 bases. Germline V gene sequence: CDR1 LGHDT, CDR2 YNNKEL (reference sequence).

This rearrangement joins TRBV20-1 to TRBJ1-1; weak D call: TRBD1 (5 bases). In germline, CDR1 is DFQATT, CDR2 SNEGSKA (reference sequence). The CDR3 is made up of 13 amino acids. V lost 6 bases and J lost 1, with 12 bases in between. The CDR3 here is CSAGIQGNTEAFF. The CDR3 bases are TGCAGTGCCGGGATTCAGGGGAACACTGAAGCTTTCTTT.

This clonotype was detected many times. The V gene is TRBV3-1, the J gene TRBJ2-7; TRBD1 might be the D (5 bases). V was pared by 5 bases and J by 6 bases, with 14 bases between. The germline V gene has CDR1 LGHDT and CDR2 YNNKEL (reference sequence). CDR3 size: 13 residues. The CDR3 spells CASSSGRGSEQYF. CDR3 nucleotides: TGTGCCAGCAGCTCAGGGCGTGGAAGCGAGCAGTACTTC.

As to this clonotype: A read error may explain this, as a much larger clone is one base away. The rearrangement joins TRBV20-1 to TRBJ2-7; the D is unclear. V was clipped by 3 bases and J by 3 bases, with 12 bases between them. The V gene's germline CDR1 is DFQATT and CDR2 SNEGSKA (reference sequence). The CDR3 has 13 amino acids. The CDR3 here is CSARHQTLYEQYF. CDR3 in DNA: TGCAGTGCTAGGCATCAGACCCTCTACGAGCAGTACTTC.

V usage is TRBV19 and J usage is TRBJ1-5; 9 nucleotides agree with TRBD1. This CDR3 spans 15 amino acids. The trim removed 6 bases at V and 0 bases at J, leaving 3 bases unmatched. Germline loops: CDR1 LNHDA, CDR2 SQIVND (reference sequence). DNA of the CDR3: TGTGCCAGTAGGGACAGGGGCTATAGCAATCAGCCCCAGCATTTT. It codes for CASRDRGYSNQPQHF. Full variable domain (missing parts from reference TRBV19 and TRBJ1-5): DGGITQSPKYLFRKEGQNVTLSCEQNLNHDAMYWYRQDPGQGLRLIYYSQIVNDFQKGDIAEGYSVSREKKESFPLTVTSAQKNPTAFYLCASRDRGYSNQPQHFGDGTRLSIL.

This clonotype turned up a few times. V and J are TRBV5-6 and TRBJ1-3; D gene unclear. CDR3 size: 13 residues. Trimming took 4 bases from V and 2 from J, leaving 7 bases between them. Germline assignment: CDR1 SGHDT and CDR2 YYEEEE. CDR3 bases: TGTGCCAGCAGCGAGGGCGCTGGAAACACCATATATTTT. Its protein is CASSEGAGNTIYF.

As for this clonotype: A much larger clonotype is one base distant, so this may be a read error. J is TRBJ2-1 and V is TRBV18; no firm D call. This CDR3 is built from 13 residues. The germline V gene encodes CDR1 KGHSH and CDR2 LQKENI. CDR3 sequence: CVSSPWDYNEQFF. The CDR3 coding sequence is TGTGTCAGCTCACCATGGGACTACAATGAGCAGTTCTTC. The full variable domain, rest sourced from reference TRBV18 and TRBJ2-1, is NAGVMQNPRHLVRRRGQEARLRCSPMKGHSHVYWYRQLPEEGLKFMVYLQKENIIDESGMPKERFSAEFPKEGPSILRIQQVVRGDSAAYFCVSSPWDYNEQFFGPGTRLTVL.

This clonotype was counted only a few times. The chain carries TRBV18 and TRBJ2-1, with TRBD2 identical over 10 bases. The CDR3 runs to 18 residues. The germline CDR1 and CDR2 sequences are KGHSH and LQKENI. With 1 base clipped from V and 3 bases from J, the junction kept 9 bases outside the gene matches. The CDR3 sequence is CASSPRSSGSFDYNEQFF. The CDR3 coding sequence is TGTGCCAGCTCACCACGGTCTAGCGGGAGTTTCGACTACAATGAGCAGTTCTTC.

This clonotype was seen a handful of times. V and J are TRBV7-8 and TRBJ2-3; TRBD2 matches 11 bases. CDR1 is SGHVS and CDR2 is FQNEAQ in the germline V gene. J gave up 4 bases and V 1 base, and 4 bases lay outside the gene matches. The CDR3 length is 16 residues. CDR3 in amino acids: CASSLVTSGSADTQYF. The CDR3 nucleotides are TGTGCCAGCAGCTTAGTAACTAGCGGGAGCGCAGATACGCAGTATTTT.

In its sample, this clonotype was seen many times. In DNA form, the CDR3 reads TGTGCCAGCAGCGTACTAGCGGAAGTCACAGATACGCAGTATTTT. It encodes CASSVLAEVTDTQYF. The rearrangement uses TRBV2 and TRBJ2-3; 8 nucleotides match TRBD2. The CDR3 is 15 amino acids. V shed 6 bases, J shed 2 bases, and the junction held 7 bases outside the gene matches. The germline gives CDR1 SNHLY, CDR2 FYNNEI.

This clonotype was counted ten times or more. The genes are TRBV2 and TRBJ1-6, with a possible D match to TRBD1 (6 bases). From germline, CDR1 is SNHLY and CDR2 FYNNEI. The CDR3 runs to 13 residues. V shed 8 bases and J shed 8 bases, with 13 bases lying between them. The CDR3 DNA is TGTGCCAGCCTGGGGGCAGGCGATTCACCCCTCCACTTT. This translates into CASLGAGDSPLHF. Variable domain in full (rest from reference TRBV2 and TRBJ1-6): EPEVTQTPSHQVTQMGQEVILRCVPISNHLYFYWYRQILGQKVEFLVSFYNNEISEKSEIFDDQFSVERPDGSNFTLKIRSTKLEDSAMYFCASLGAGDSPLHFGNGTRLTVT.

This clonotype was observed many times. The chain recombines TRBV12-3 or TRBV12-4 with TRBJ2-5, with 8 bases aligning to TRBD2. This CDR3 is 15 amino acids long. Germline trimming cut 6 bases from V and 3 bases from J; bases unmatched to any gene: 9. In nucleotides, the CDR3 is TGTGCCAGCAGCCGACGGACTAGCAGGGAAGAGACCCAGTACTTC. As protein: CASSRRTSREETQYF.

J is TRBJ2-1 and V is TRBV14; TRBD2 matches 10 bases. This CDR3 is 16 amino acids long. CDR1 is SGHDN and CDR2 is FVKESK in the germline V gene. V gave up 4 bases and J gave up 9 bases; unmatched junction bases: 12. Here the CDR3 reads CASSLLTSGAKGEQFF. The CDR3, as DNA: TGTGCCAGCAGCCTCTTAACTAGCGGGGCGAAGGGTGAGCAGTTCTTC.

Ten or more counts support this clonotype. The J gene is TRBJ2-1, the V gene TRBV2; 8 bases agree with TRBD2. Germline V gene lookup returns CDR1 SNHLY and CDR2 FYNNEI. The length of the CDR3 is 13 residues. The ends lost 6 bases at V and 6 bases at J; junction bases unmatched: 4. The CDR3 DNA sequence: TGTGCCAGCAGCGGACTAGCCGGCAATGAGCAGTTCTTC. This encodes CASSGLAGNEQFF. The full variable domain, its missing parts supplied by reference TRBV2 and TRBJ2-1, is EPEVTQTPSHQVTQMGQEVILRCVPISNHLYFYWYRQILGQKVEFLVSFYNNEISEKSEIFDDQFSVERPDGSNFTLKIRSTKLEDSAMYFCASSGLAGNEQFFGPGTRLTVL.